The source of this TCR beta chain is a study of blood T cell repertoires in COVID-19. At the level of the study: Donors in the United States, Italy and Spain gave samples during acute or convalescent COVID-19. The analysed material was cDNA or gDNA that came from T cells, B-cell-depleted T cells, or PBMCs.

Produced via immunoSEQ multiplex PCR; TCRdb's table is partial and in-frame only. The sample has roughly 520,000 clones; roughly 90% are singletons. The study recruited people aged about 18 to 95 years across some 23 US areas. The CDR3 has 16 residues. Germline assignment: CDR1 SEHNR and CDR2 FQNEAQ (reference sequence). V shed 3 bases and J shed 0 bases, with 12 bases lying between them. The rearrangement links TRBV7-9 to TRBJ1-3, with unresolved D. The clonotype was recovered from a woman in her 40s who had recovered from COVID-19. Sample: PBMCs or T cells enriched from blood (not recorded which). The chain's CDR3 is CASSFPTEPSGNTIYF. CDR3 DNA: TGTGCCAGCAGCTTTCCTACAGAGCCCTCTGGAAACACCATATATTTT. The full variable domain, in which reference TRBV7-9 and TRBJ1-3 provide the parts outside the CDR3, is DTGVSQNPRHKITKRGQNVTFRCDPISEHNRLYWYRQTLGQGPEFLTYFQNEAQLEKSRLLSDRFSAERPKGSFSTLEIQRTEQGDSAMYLCASSFPTEPSGNTIYFGEGSWLTVV.